Sequencing of this T cell receptor beta chain was carried out in a study of blood T cells in healthy people across ages. Next came a second PCR, run for about 7 to 12 cycles, which used a sample-barcoded 5' primer along with a J-beta primer mix. TCRdb used MiXCR to reprocess the 5' RACE reads, holding one entry per CDR3 protein. The sample gives about 1.8 million distinct CDR3 sequences, about 50% of which show up once; around 2.1% is in the top ten. The sequenced sample consisted of blood. The receptor was derived from a woman aged 40 to 49 in good health.

The CDR3 nucleotides read TGTGCCACCGGGGGACCGGGGCCAAGGGAGAACACTGAAGCTTTCTTT. Its protein product is CATGGPGPRENTEAFF. The chain combines TRBV5-6 with TRBJ1-1, with TRBD1 as a possible D gene (5 bases). Trimming cost V 9 bases and J 1 base, with 22 bases left between them. From germline, CDR1 is SGHDT and CDR2 YYEEEE. The CDR3 covers 16 residues. The variable domain in full, with the rest retrieved from reference TRBV5-6 and TRBJ1-1, is DAGVTQSPTHLIKTRGQQVTLRCSPKSGHDTVSWYQQALGQGPQFIFQYYEEEERQRGNFPDRFSGHQFPNYSSELNVNALLLGDSALYLCATGGPGPRENTEAFFGQGTRLTVV.